This TCR beta chain was sequenced in a study of CD8+CD57+ T cells in acquired aplastic anemia. Study as a whole: Average DNA yield from sorted CD4+ and CD8+ cells was around 3 ug. Study-wide results and limits: Between patients and controls, over 25 CD8+ CDR3 sequences were found in common.

All patients picked for sequencing had shown, by flow cytometry, an expansion of CD8+CD57+ cells. Severe acquired aplastic anemia was diagnosed in all patients. Prior therapy had not been administered to any patient at the time of blood sampling. The CDR3 spans 13 residues. Profiles of TCR beta VDJ and CDR3 were generated from a genomic DNA template. TCRdb ran MiXCR on the reads and lists one entry per CDR3 protein. The sample contains 200,000 to 300,000 distinct CDR3 sequences, around 82% of which appear only once. Concerning this clonotype: Its target is unknown. An end of the junction differs from the germline gene, which may be a read error.

This receptor was obtained from a human donor with aplastic anemia. The sample was sorted CD4+, CD8+, or CD8+CD57+ T cells (not recorded which) from PBMCs. The rearrangement links TRBV12-3 or TRBV12-4 to TRBJ2-3, with D perhaps being TRBD1 or TRBD2 (6 bases each). The CDR3 nucleotides are TGTGCCAGCAGTTCCGGGGGCACTGGTAACACGTACTTT. It codes for CASSSGGTGNTYF.